The rows below give T cell receptor beta chains drawn from one sample of a study of identical twins. TCRdb passed the 5' RACE reads through MiXCR, listing each CDR3 protein once. The sample holds around 670,000 distinct CDR3 sequences, 5.5% to 6.5% seen once. The sequencing input was naive T cells sorted from blood. Receptor source: a young man in good health. Both conserved end residues are part of each CDR3. Fields, in order: V gene, clone size, D gene, J gene, CDR3 DNA, CDR3 protein. The D gene is left open where the match is weak. A clone size is listed for some rows: how often the clone was seen (once, few, many), or a class if it is expanded.

V: TRBV9
size: many
D: -
J: TRBJ2-7
DNA: TGTGCCAGCAGCCGTACCGGCTTCACCGGGGAGCAGTACTTC
CDR3: CASSRTGFTGEQYF

V: TRBV6-5
size: few
D: TRBD1
J: TRBJ1-2
DNA: TGTGCCAGCAGTTACCGGACAGGGGAACGGAGTAAGGGCTACACCTTC
CDR3: CASSYRTGERSKGYTF

V: TRBV3-1
size: -
D: -
J: TRBJ1-5
DNA: TGTGCCAGCAGCCAAGAGGGAAATAGCAATCAGCCCCAGCATTTT
CDR3: CASSQEGNSNQPQHF

V: TRBV29-1
size: -
D: -
J: TRBJ1-1
DNA: TGCAGCGTCGGCCAAGGGGGGGGCGCAGGAACTGAAGCTTTCTTT
CDR3: CSVGQGGGAGTEAFF

V: TRBV20-1
size: few
D: TRBD2
J: TRBJ2-7
DNA: TGCAGTGCTAGAAGTGGGGGGGGGTCCTACGAGCAGTACTTC
CDR3: CSARSGGGSYEQYF

V: TRBV10-3
size: many
D: TRBD2
J: TRBJ2-7
DNA: TGTGCCATCAGTGAGTCGACAGGGGTTAGCGGGAGGGACTCCTACGAGCAGTACTTC
CDR3: CAISESTGVSGRDSYEQYF

V: TRBV29-1
size: many
D: TRBD1
J: TRBJ1-5
DNA: TGCAGCGTAGGGACAGGCGGGGGGCCCCAGCATTTT
CDR3: CSVGTGGGPQHF

V: TRBV18
size: -
D: -
J: TRBJ2-3
DNA: TGTGCCAGCTCACCAGAGACCTTAGATACGCAGTATTTT
CDR3: CASSPETLDTQYF

V: TRBV4-1
size: once
D: TRBD2
J: TRBJ2-5
DNA: TGCGCCAGCAGCCAGAACCCGACTAGCGGTAAAGAGACCCAGTACTTC
CDR3: CASSQNPTSGKETQYF

V: TRBV7-2
size: few
D: TRBD2
J: TRBJ2-1
DNA: TGTGCCAGCAGCCTTAGCGGGGGCACTTACAATGAGCAGTTCTTC
CDR3: CASSLSGGTYNEQFF

V: TRBV2
size: -
D: TRBD1
J: TRBJ2-1
DNA: TGTGCCAGCAGTGAAAGACAGGGGGTTGGCAATGAGCAGTTCTTC
CDR3: CASSERQGVGNEQFF

V: TRBV7-2
size: few
D: TRBD2
J: TRBJ2-5
DNA: TGTGCCAGCAGCTTAGTTGCGGGAGTGCCTCAAGAGACCCAGTACTTC
CDR3: CASSLVAGVPQETQYF

V: TRBV12-3/TRBV12-4
size: many
D: -
J: TRBJ1-2
DNA: TGTGCCAGCGTCGGACCGGTTGAGGGCTACACCTTC
CDR3: CASVGPVEGYTF

V: TRBV5-1
size: many
D: TRBD2
J: TRBJ2-2
DNA: TGCGCCAGCAGCCCTCGGAGAAGCGGGAGACAAACCGGGGAGCTGTTTTTT
CDR3: CASSPRRSGRQTGELFF

V: TRBV5-1
size: few
D: -
J: TRBJ2-1
DNA: TGCGCCAGCAGCTTGGCCGAGGGGGGAGGGCTTAATGAGCAGTTCTTC
CDR3: CASSLAEGGGLNEQFF

V: TRBV24-1
size: -
D: -
J: TRBJ2-3
DNA: TGTGCCACCAGTGATTTCGAAGCGCAGTATTTT
CDR3: CATSDFEAQYF